These T cell receptor beta chains were read from a single sample in a study of T cell responses to AZD1222 COVID-19 vaccine. Here immunoSEQ multiplex PCR was the method, and the copy in TCRdb shows in-frame clones only, minus some. Of some 140,000 clones in the sample, about 92% were seen once. The sequenced sample was peripheral blood, obtained on day 0 of AZD1222 vaccination. These receptors all come from an adult in good health. CDR3s include the opening cysteine and the closing phenylalanine or tryptophan. D genes are given only for firm matches. Clone size is shown for a subset of rows, as once, few, many or a class of expanded clone.

v_call	clone_size	j_call	d_call	cdr3_aa	cdr3_nt
TRBV18	-	TRBJ1-1	TRBD1	CASSPGQGGTEAFF	TGTGCCAGCTCGCCGGGACAGGGGGGCACTGAAGCTTTCTTT
TRBV7-8	-	TRBJ2-5	-	CASSRRQQETQYF	TGTGCCAGCAGCCGTCGACAGCAAGAGACCCAGTACTTC
TRBV5-1	-	TRBJ2-1	-	CASRGPSYNEQFF	TGCGCCAGCAGGGGGCCCTCCTACAATGAGCAGTTCTTC
TRBV18	-	TRBJ2-1	TRBD1	CASSPLTGAYNEQFF	TGTGCCAGCTCACCACTCACAGGGGCCTACAATGAGCAGTTCTTC
TRBV7-9	-	TRBJ2-7	-	CASSQTGTSYEQYF	TGTGCCAGCAGCCAAACAGGGACCTCCTACGAGCAGTACTTC
TRBV19	once	TRBJ1-1	-	CASSIGREAFF	TGTGCCAGTAGTATAGGGAGAGAAGCTTTCTTT
TRBV2	-	TRBJ2-1	-	CASSEGPGTTSSYNEQFF	TGTGCCAGCAGTGAAGGGCCAGGGACAACGAGCTCCTACAATGAGCAGTTCTTC
TRBV2	once	TRBJ1-5	-	CASSVEGLGNQPQHF	TGTGCCAGCAGTGTTGAGGGGTTGGGTAATCAGCCCCAGCATTTT
TRBV11-3	-	TRBJ2-1	-	CASRNSKGGSYNEQFF	TGTGCCAGCAGAAATTCAAAGGGGGGTTCCTACAATGAGCAGTTCTTC
TRBV6-5	few	TRBJ1-1	-	CASRPGGGEAFF	TGTGCCAGCAGGCCGGGTGGGGGTGAAGCTTTCTTT
TRBV6-2/TRBV6-3	-	TRBJ1-2	-	CASSTRPPNYGYTF	TGTGCCAGCAGTACCCGGCCGCCCAACTATGGCTACACCTTC
TRBV7-6	once	TRBJ2-1	-	CASSPGTYNEQFF	TGTGCCAGCAGTCCGGGGACCTACAATGAGCAGTTCTTC